This T cell receptor beta chain was profiled in a study of Ad26.COV2.S vaccination and SARS-CoV-2 variants. Study background: Dosing was one shot or two shots 56 days apart.

The CDR3 is made up of 15 amino acids. The germline gives CDR1 SGHTA, CDR2 FQGNSA. Trimming took 5 bases from V and 4 from J; bases not matched to a gene: 6. The treatment here: around 19 received Ad26.COV2.S at low or high dose, single or two shots; about 5 received placebo; per-sample allocation not given. Collection of the samples took place on day 63 after the first injection of vaccine or placebo. Sequencing used immunoSEQ multiplex PCR; TCRdb keeps in-frame clones, though not all of them. The sample has about 350,000 clones, 70% to 90% seen once. This TCR came from a person aged 18 to 59 who received the Ad26.COV2.S COVID-19 vaccine or a placebo. Here the sequenced sample was peripheral blood, taken in a trial of Ad26.COV2.S vaccine versus placebo. The rearrangement uses TRBV7-2 and TRBJ2-5; 11 bases are a match to TRBD2. CDR3 residues: CASSPSSGGSETQYF. DNA of the CDR3: TGTGCCAGCAGCCCATCTAGCGGGGGGTCAGAGACCCAGTACTTC.